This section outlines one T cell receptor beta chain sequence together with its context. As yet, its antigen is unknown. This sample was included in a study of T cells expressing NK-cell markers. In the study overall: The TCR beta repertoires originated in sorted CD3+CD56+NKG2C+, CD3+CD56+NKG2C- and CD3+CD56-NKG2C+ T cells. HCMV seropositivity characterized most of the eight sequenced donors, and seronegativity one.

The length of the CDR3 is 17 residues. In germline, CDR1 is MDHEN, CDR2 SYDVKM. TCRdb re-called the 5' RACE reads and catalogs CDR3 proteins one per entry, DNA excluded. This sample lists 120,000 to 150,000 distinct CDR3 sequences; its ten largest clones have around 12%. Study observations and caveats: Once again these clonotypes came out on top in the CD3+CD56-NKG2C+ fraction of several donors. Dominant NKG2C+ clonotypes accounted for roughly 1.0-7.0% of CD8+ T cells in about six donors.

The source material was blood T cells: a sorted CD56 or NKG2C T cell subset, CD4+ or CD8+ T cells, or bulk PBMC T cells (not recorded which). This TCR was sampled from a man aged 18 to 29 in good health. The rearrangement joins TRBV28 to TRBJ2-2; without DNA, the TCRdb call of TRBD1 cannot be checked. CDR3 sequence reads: CASSLTDRVGYTGELFF.